This entry lists 30 T cell receptor beta chains sequenced from one sample in a study of cytomegalovirus exposure and HLA in healthy donors. The study ran its PCR with 60 Vbeta and 13 Jbeta primers. The method was immunoSEQ multiplex PCR; TCRdb's version includes in-frame clones alone and lacks a portion of them. The sample carries around 140,000 clones, more than 60% recorded once. Sequenced sample: PBMCs. All receptors come from a woman aged 55 to 70 in good health and CMV-seronegative.

This chain uses TRBV6-5 with TRBJ2-2; the match to TRBD1 covers 9 bases. Germline CDR1 is MNHEY and CDR2 is SVGAGI. The V gene end was trimmed by 5 bases and the J gene end by 5 bases; junction bases not matched to a gene: 6. CDR3 length: 15 residues. CDR3 region: CASSLDRGGTGELFF. CDR3 bases: TGTGCCAGCAGTCTGGACAGGGGTGGTACCGGGGAGCTGTTTTTT.

Regarding this clone: At one of its ends the junction is not consistent with the germline gene, which may arise from a read error. The chain couples TRBV28 to TRBJ2-7; 8 nucleotides match TRBD1. This CDR3 is built from 11 residues. Per germline, CDR1 MDHEN and CDR2 SYDVKM. The CDR3 DNA reads as TGTGCCAGCAGTTTCCGGGACAGGCCTCACTTC. This gives the protein CASSFRDRPHF.

This chain uses TRBV2 with TRBJ2-3; 13 bases are shared with TRBD2. J was trimmed by 4 bases and V by 6 bases; bases with no gene match: 7. The CDR3 has 16 amino acids. Per the germline V gene, CDR1 is SNHLY and CDR2 is FYNNEI. CDR3 loop: CASRIGTSGNADTQYF. The CDR3 DNA follows: TGTGCCAGCAGGATTGGGACTAGCGGGAACGCAGATACGCAGTATTTT.

The rearrangement joins TRBV6-6 to TRBJ1-4; 7 nucleotides match TRBD1. This CDR3 is 14 amino acids long. The germline gives CDR1 MNHNY, CDR2 SVGAGI (reference sequence). V lost 5 bases and J lost 8; bases outside the gene matches: 8. The DNA of the CDR3 is TGTGCCAGCAGTCGGAGGACAGGTACCGAAAAACTGTTTTTT. It is translated as CASSRRTGTEKLFF.

The chain has TRBV5-4 and TRBJ1-6, with a weak D call TRBD1 (6 bases). The CDR3 has 15 amino acids. CDR1 and CDR2 (germline): SGHNT, YYREEE (reference sequence). The V gene lost 0 bases and the J gene lost 6 bases, with 10 bases spanning the gap. The CDR3 DNA reads TGTGCCAGCAGCTTGGCTCAGGGGAGTAATTCACCCCTCCACTTT. The encoded protein is CASSLAQGSNSPLHF. Based on the CDR3 plus reference TRBV5-4 and TRBJ1-6, the full variable domain is ETGVTQSPTHLIKTRGQQVTLRCSSQSGHNTVSWYQQALGQGPQFIFQYYREEENGRGNFPPRFSGLQFPNYSSELNVNALELDDSALYLCASSLAQGSNSPLHFGNGTRLTVT.

The chain links TRBV7-7 to TRBJ2-5; 9 bases agree with TRBD1. Germline V gene lookup returns CDR1 SSHAT and CDR2 FNYEAQ (reference sequence). The J segment lost 5 bases and the V segment lost 2 bases, leaving 6 bases of the junction unmatched. This CDR3 spans 15 amino acids. Written as DNA, the CDR3 is TGTGCCAGCAGCTTACGTGGACAGGGGAGTGAGACCCAGTACTTC. The encoded protein is CASSLRGQGSETQYF. Full variable domain (remainder filled in from reference TRBV7-7 and TRBJ2-5): GAGVSQSPRYKVTKRGQDVTLRCDPISSHATLYWYQQALGQGPEFLTYFNYEAQPDKSGLPSDRFSAERPEGSISTLTIQRTEQRDSAMYRCASSLRGQGSETQYFGPGTRLLVL.

The chain recombines TRBV2 with TRBJ1-2; 11 nucleotides line up with TRBD1. Germline V gene lookup returns CDR1 SNHLY and CDR2 FYNNEI. This CDR3 is built from 16 residues. The junction had 13 bases not matched to a gene; V was cut back by 5 bases and J by 8 bases. CDR3 in amino acids: CASSPSPGQGAVGYTF. The CDR3 region has the DNA TGTGCCAGCAGTCCAAGCCCCGGACAGGGGGCCGTCGGCTACACCTTC.

This chain connects TRBV25-1 to TRBJ2-3; weak D call: TRBD2 (7 bases). CDR3 length equals 14 residues. Trimming shortened V by 7 bases and J by 4 bases, and 15 bases separated the two germline ends. Germline CDR1 and CDR2: MGHDK and SYGVNS. The CDR3 spells CASMGGLRPDTQYF. CDR3 bases: TGTGCCAGCATGGGGGGGCTTAGGCCAGATACGCAGTATTTT.

A single count supports this clone. This chain links TRBV6-5 with TRBJ2-2, with D uncertain. Trimming cost V 5 bases and J 6 bases, with 10 bases left between them. The CDR3 is 13 residues long. Germline assignment: CDR1 MNHEY and CDR2 SVGAGI. The CDR3 loop is CASSPLVAGELFF. The CDR3 DNA reads as TGTGCCAGCAGTCCGCTAGTTGCCGGGGAGCTGTTTTTT.

This clone was observed a few times. This rearrangement joins TRBV15 to TRBJ2-1, with D tentatively TRBD2 (6 bases). Trimming took off 0 bases at V and 9 bases at J, with 9 bases between the two ends. CDR1 is LNHNV, CDR2 YYDKDF, per germline (reference sequence). This CDR3 contains 13 residues. As DNA, the CDR3 is TGTGCCACCAGCAGAGATCGGGGGTTTGAGCAGTTCTTC. Its protein product is CATSRDRGFEQFF.

The chain has TRBV7-6 and TRBJ2-1, with TRBD1 matching over 7 bases. The CDR3 sequence is 13 residues long. Germline V lookup: CDR1 SGHVS, CDR2 FNYEAQ. Trimming took 1 base from V and 8 from J; bases not matched to a gene: 2. The CDR3 nucleotides read TGTGCCAGCAGCTTAGAGGGGGCGTATGAGCAGTTCTTC. Translating it yields CASSLEGAYEQFF.

Only a few counts were recorded for this clone. The chain joins TRBV6-1 to TRBJ2-5, with 7 bases identical to TRBD1. With 2 bases clipped from V and 2 bases from J, the junction kept 5 bases outside the gene matches. This CDR3 is 15 amino acids long. Germline V gene data show CDR1 as MNHNS and CDR2 as SASEGT. The CDR3 DNA reads TGTGCCAGCAGTGAAATGGGGACAGCGCAAGAGACCCAGTACTTC. Residues: CASSEMGTAQETQYF.

This chain links TRBV7-8 with TRBJ2-3, with TRBD2 identical over 12 bases. The CDR3 totals 18 residues. CDR1 and CDR2 from the germline V gene are SGHVS and FQNEAQ. J gave up 1 base and V 1 base, and 6 bases lay outside the gene matches. In DNA form, the CDR3 reads TGTGCCAGCAGCTTAGTCTATAGGACTAGCGGGGGCACAGATACGCAGTATTTT. Translated: CASSLVYRTSGGTDTQYF.

This clone was seen only a few times. The gene calls are TRBV28 and TRBJ2-5, with D unclear. This CDR3 comprises 12 residues. V lost 2 bases to trimming and J lost 3 bases, with 4 bases between them. The germline V gene has CDR1 MDHEN and CDR2 SYDVKM. The CDR3 coding sequence is TGTGCCAGCAGTTTAAGAGAAGAGACCCAGTACTTC. Encoded protein: CASSLREETQYF. Variable domain in full (rest from reference TRBV28 and TRBJ2-5): DVKVTQSSRYLVKRTGEKVFLECVQDMDHENMFWYRQDPGLGLRLIYFSYDVKMKEKGDIPEGYSVSREKKERFSLILESASTNQTSMYLCASSLREETQYFGPGTRLLVL.

The J gene is TRBJ1-1, the V gene TRBV5-4; D not certain. The CDR3 has 13 residues. CDR1 and CDR2 (germline): SGHNT, YYREEE (reference sequence). The V end lost 4 bases, the J end lost 0 bases, and 7 bases lay between the germline ends. In DNA form, the CDR3 reads TGTGCCAGCAGCCGACAAGTGAACACTGAAGCTTTCTTT. Translated, it gives CASSRQVNTEAFF. The full variable domain, with the rest looked up from reference TRBV5-4 and TRBJ1-1, is ETGVTQSPTHLIKTRGQQVTLRCSSQSGHNTVSWYQQALGQGPQFIFQYYREEENGRGNFPPRFSGLQFPNYSSELNVNALELDDSALYLCASSRQVNTEAFFGQGTRLTVV.

V gene TRBV5-8 combines with J gene TRBJ1-2; D gene ambiguous. Germline V lookup: CDR1 SGHTS, CDR2 YDEGEE. V dropped 1 base and J dropped 6 bases, with 16 bases sitting between them. This CDR3 region has 15 residues. The CDR3 is CASSLLLAGGNGYTF. The CDR3 DNA is TGTGCCAGCAGCTTGCTCTTGGCAGGTGGAAATGGCTACACCTTC.

The chain joins TRBV6-5 to TRBJ1-2; no firm D call. CDR1 and CDR2 from the germline V gene are MNHEY and SVGAGI. CDR3 length: 12 residues. The V and J ends lost 8 bases and 0 bases respectively, with 7 bases between them. The CDR3 loop is CASSATNYGYTF. CDR3 DNA: TGTGCCAGCTCCGCGACTAACTATGGCTACACCTTC.

The genes are TRBV14 and TRBJ2-2; 14 bases line up with TRBD2. CDR3 length: 15 residues. V lost 8 bases and J lost 10; bases outside the gene matches: 9. CDR1 and CDR2 from the germline V gene are SGHDN and FVKESK. This CDR3 is CASGRTSGRFLELFF. CDR3 coding DNA: TGTGCCAGCGGCCGGACTAGCGGGAGGTTTCTGGAGCTGTTTTTT.

The chain recombines TRBV19 with TRBJ2-1, with 7 bases that match TRBD2. The CDR3 is 14 amino acids. Germline V gene lookup returns CDR1 LNHDA and CDR2 SQIVND (reference sequence). Trimming at V came to 10 bases and at J to 10 bases, leaving 16 bases not matched to a gene. In nucleotides, the CDR3 is TGTGCCACCACCGAGACTAGCCGAGTTCGGGAGCAGTTCTTC. It translates to CATTETSRVREQFF.

The genes are TRBV6-5 and TRBJ2-3, with TRBD2 matching over 8 bases. Trimming removed 6 bases from V and 0 bases from J; junction bases left unmatched: 5. Germline CDR1 reads MNHEY; CDR2 reads SVGAGI. The CDR3 covers 15 residues. The chain's CDR3 is CASRLSGISTDTQYF. The CDR3 DNA sequence: TGTGCCAGCAGACTTAGCGGGATCAGCACAGATACGCAGTATTTT.

The chain links TRBV7-8 to TRBJ1-2; D is uncertain. Germline-derived CDR1 and CDR2 are SGHVS and FQNEAQ. CDR3 length equals 16 residues. V was clipped by 7 bases and J by 3 bases, with 21 bases between them. CDR3 amino acids: CASTPARGKVHYGYTF. The DNA for the CDR3 is TGTGCCAGCACCCCCGCGCGAGGGAAAGTTCACTATGGCTACACCTTC.

The chain employs TRBV6-1 and TRBJ2-1, with unresolved D. The ends were cut back, 8 bases at V and 1 base at J, with 12 bases in the middle. CDR1 and CDR2 (germline): MNHNS, SASEGT. The CDR3 is 14 amino acids. CDR3 bases: TGTGCCAGCGAGCGTGGCTTTTCCTACAATGAGCAGTTCTTC. Translation: CASERGFSYNEQFF.

J is TRBJ2-5 and V is TRBV5-1, with 11 nucleotides matching TRBD2. This CDR3 has 16 residues. The V and J ends lost 5 bases and 2 bases, in that order; junction bases with no gene match: 8. The germline V gene has CDR1 SGHRS and CDR2 YFSETQ. The CDR3 loop reads CASRLAGGITQETQYF. DNA for the CDR3: TGCGCCAGCAGGCTAGCGGGGGGCATTACTCAAGAGACCCAGTACTTC.

The chain carries TRBV7-2 and TRBJ2-5; 13 bases map to TRBD2. The J call may be faulty, since TRBJ2-7 better matches the DNA end. CDR1 and CDR2 from the germline V gene are SGHTA and FQGNSA. The CDR3 is 17 residues long. The CDR3 sequence: CASRGPATSGGTYEQYF. The CDR3 coding sequence is TGTGCCAGCAGAGGACCCGCGACTAGCGGGGGGACCTACGAGCAGTACTTC.

In this sample, this clone turned up once. The chain has TRBV9 and TRBJ1-1, with D maybe TRBD1 (6 bases). CDR3 length: 15 residues. Germline values: CDR1 SGDLS, CDR2 YYNGEE. V was clipped by 2 bases and J by 5 bases, with 16 bases between them. The DNA for the CDR3 is TGTGCCAGCAGCGTCACAGGGATTCAGGGGACTGAAGCTTTCTTT. Its translation is CASSVTGIQGTEAFF.

V is TRBV7-6 and J is TRBJ1-6; D gene uncertain. V shed 1 base and J shed 10 bases, with 8 bases lying between them. Germline V gives CDR1 SGHVS, CDR2 FNYEAQ. The CDR3 has 13 residues. The CDR3 here is CASSLGEASPLHF. As DNA, the CDR3 is TGTGCCAGCAGCTTAGGTGAAGCCTCACCCCTCCACTTT.

This chain uses TRBV4-1 with TRBJ1-6, with 8 bases fitting TRBD1. The CDR3 runs to 16 residues. The germline V gene encodes CDR1 MGHRA and CDR2 YSYEKL. With V trimmed by 6 bases and J by 5 bases, 9 bases remained unmatched. As DNA, the CDR3 is TGCGCCAGCAGAATTAACCAGGGGGCTGATAATTCACCCCTCCACTTT. It codes for CASRINQGADNSPLHF.

The chain joins TRBV7-3 to TRBJ1-2; 8 nucleotides align to TRBD1. The CDR3 runs to 13 residues. Trimming at V came to 5 bases and at J to 8 bases, leaving 7 bases not matched to a gene. CDR1 SGHTA and CDR2 FQGTGA come from the germline V gene. CDR3 loop: CASSPSGQGGYTF. CDR3 nucleotides: TGTGCCAGCAGCCCCTCTGGACAGGGAGGCTACACCTTC.

The rearrangement links TRBV27 to TRBJ2-3; D is undetermined. CDR1 is MNHEY and CDR2 is SMNVEV in the germline V gene (reference sequence). V lost 5 bases and J lost 0, with 15 bases in between. This CDR3 comprises 16 residues. The DNA for the CDR3 is TGTGCCAGCAGTCCCTACTTCCGTGCTAGCACAGATACGCAGTATTTT. Encoded protein: CASSPYFRASTDTQYF.

The CDR3 is CASSPRDKNYEQYF. The CDR3 coding sequence is TGTGCCAGCAGCCCACGGGACAAGAACTACGAGCAGTACTTC. V and J are TRBV9 and TRBJ2-7, with D perhaps TRBD1 (6 bases). Germline CDR1 is SGDLS and CDR2 is YYNGEE. CDR3 length: 14 residues. Trimming took off 4 bases at V and 3 bases at J, with 14 bases between the two ends.